These 27 T cell receptor beta chains were sequenced from one sample in a study of beta chain features in type 1 diabetes. Expressed TCRB transcripts were sequenced after all isolated RNA was converted to cDNA. Sequencing was performed with immunoSEQ multiplex PCR; in TCRdb, only in-frame clones are kept and a portion is missing. The top ten clones hold around 0.02% of a sample with about 900,000 clones, 15% to 20% of them seen once. Sequenced sample: naive CD4+ T cells from blood. All receptors come from a woman younger than 30 in good health.

The genes are TRBV5-1 and TRBJ1-2; D might be TRBD1 (6 bases). V gave up 4 bases and J gave up 8 bases, with 15 bases separating them. Germline CDR1 and CDR2: SGHRS and YFSETQ. CDR3 length: 13 amino acids. CDR3 in amino acids: CASSEGDGAGYTF. CDR3 DNA: TGCGCCAGCAGCGAGGGGGACGGAGCGGGCTACACCTTC.

This clone appeared once. The chain uses TRBV2 and TRBJ2-5, with D unresolved. The J call is in doubt because the DNA end fits TRBJ2-7 better. This CDR3 is 12 amino acids long. Germline CDR1 and CDR2: SNHLY and FYNNEI. The CDR3 region is CASSELSYEQYF. CDR3 nucleotides: TGTGCCAGCAGTGAACTCTCCTACGAGCAGTACTTC.

The chain recombines TRBV2 with TRBJ2-5; D is ambiguous. V lost 4 bases and J lost 1, with 10 bases in between. Germline-derived CDR1 and CDR2 are SNHLY and FYNNEI. The CDR3 consists of 14 residues. CDR3 amino acids: CASSGRNTQETQYF. CDR3 bases: TGTGCCAGCAGTGGTCGGAACACCCAAGAGACCCAGTACTTC.

The chain combines TRBV28 with TRBJ2-5; 9 bases line up with TRBD1. V dropped 5 bases and J dropped 5; count of bases not matched to a gene: 6. The germline gives CDR1 MDHEN, CDR2 SYDVKM. The length of the CDR3 is 14 residues. The CDR3 DNA follows: TGTGCCAGCAGTCGTACAGGGGGCCGGGAGACCCAGTACTTC. Translated, it gives CASSRTGGRETQYF.

This clone has only a few counts. This rearrangement joins TRBV19 to TRBJ2-7, with 9 nucleotides matching TRBD2. The germline CDR1 and CDR2 sequences are LNHDA and SQIVND (reference sequence). J lost 3 bases, V lost 8 bases, and 5 bases had no gene match. CDR3 length: 13 residues. The CDR3 region is CASALAGDYEQYF. The CDR3 region has the DNA TGTGCCAGTGCTTTAGCGGGGGACTACGAGCAGTACTTC.

The chain has TRBV10-3 and TRBJ2-5; 7 bases fit TRBD2. Germline loops: CDR1 ENHRY, CDR2 SYGVKD. V dropped 5 bases and J dropped 5; count of bases not matched to a gene: 11. The CDR3 extends over 15 amino acids. The CDR3 region is CAISYGRGGAETQYF. The CDR3, as DNA: TGTGCCATCAGTTATGGGAGGGGTGGCGCGGAGACCCAGTACTTC.

The chain joins TRBV28 to TRBJ1-2; D is uncertain. The CDR3 runs to 13 residues. Germline V gene lookup returns CDR1 MDHEN and CDR2 SYDVKM. The CDR3: CATAVDPIYGYTF. In nucleotides, the CDR3 is TGTGCTACAGCAGTAGACCCCATCTATGGCTACACCTTC.

Only a few counts were recorded for this clone. This chain's CDR3 is CASSRSGSSNEQFF. The CDR3 bases are TGTGCCAGCAGCCGCAGCGGGAGTTCCAATGAGCAGTTCTTC. The J gene is TRBJ2-1, the V gene TRBV7-2, with TRBD2 identical over 8 bases. The V segment lost 5 bases and the J segment 6 bases; nucleotides outside the gene matches: 6. Per the germline V gene, CDR1 is SGHTA and CDR2 is FQGNSA. The CDR3 is 14 residues long. Combining the CDR3 with reference TRBV7-2 and TRBJ2-1 gives the whole variable domain GAGVSQSPSNKVTEKGKDVELRCDPISGHTALYWYRQSLGQGLEFLIYFQGNSAPDKSGLPSDRFSAERTGGSVSTLTIQRTQQEDSAVYLCASSRSGSSNEQFFGPGTRLTVL.

This clone has a handful of counts. The chain employs TRBV2 and TRBJ2-1; D is unclear. The germline V and J ends were trimmed by 9 bases and 2 bases, with 20 bases remaining between them. Germline-derived CDR1 and CDR2 are SNHLY and FYNNEI. The CDR3 contains 16 residues. CDR3 bases: TGTGCCAGTACGCTGGGCCGCCAGACAACCTACAATGAGCAGTTCTTC. This sequence encodes CASTLGRQTTYNEQFF.

A few counts support this clone. The chain uses TRBV12-5 and TRBJ2-5; TRBD2 matches 9 bases. Looked up from germline, CDR1 is LGHNT and CDR2 is FRNRAP. The CDR3 extends over 13 amino acids. CDR3 in DNA: TGTGCCCTGACAGCGGGGGGTCAAGAGACCCAGTACTTC. Its translation: CALTAGGQETQYF.

As concerns this clone: Germline is not matched at one junction end, which may reflect a read error. The CDR3 DNA follows: TGTGCCAGCAGCGCCGGGACTAGCTACCGGGCCCAGTACTTC. Its translation is CASSAGTSYRAQYF. The V and J genes are TRBV5-1 and TRBJ2-5, with 9 bases matching TRBD2. CDR3 size: 14 residues. Germline CDR1 is SGHRS and CDR2 is YFSETQ.

J is TRBJ2-1 and V is TRBV7-2, with 9 bases matching TRBD2. Germline loops: CDR1 SGHTA, CDR2 FQGNSA. J gave up 0 bases and V 0 bases, and 9 bases lay outside the gene matches. This CDR3 is 19 amino acids long. Here the CDR3 reads CASSLAGLAGPSSYNEQFF. The CDR3 DNA follows: TGTGCCAGCAGCTTAGCGGGTCTAGCGGGACCTAGCTCCTACAATGAGCAGTTCTTC.

The chain recombines TRBV18 with TRBJ2-7; D unresolved. V was shortened by 3 bases and J by 1 base, with 13 bases between the two germline ends. The CDR3 runs 15 residues. The V gene's germline CDR1 is KGHSH and CDR2 LQKENI. The CDR3 DNA is TGTGCCAGCTCACCGCAAAGGACGGTTTCCTACGAGCAGTACTTC. Translating gives CASSPQRTVSYEQYF.

Ten or more counts support this clone. The rearrangement uses TRBV14 and TRBJ1-4; 8 bases align to TRBD1. The V gene's germline CDR1 is SGHDN and CDR2 FVKESK. Germline trimming cut 0 bases from V and 8 bases from J; bases unmatched to any gene: 5. This CDR3 has 15 amino acids. The CDR3 loop reads CASSQDGTGAEKLFF. The CDR3 DNA follows: TGTGCCAGCAGCCAAGATGGGACAGGCGCGGAAAAACTGTTTTTT. Full variable domain (remainder filled in from reference TRBV14 and TRBJ1-4): EAGVTQFPSHSVIEKGQTVTLRCDPISGHDNLYWYRRVMGKEIKFLLHFVKESKQDESGMPNNRFLAERTGGTYSTLKVQPAELEDSGVYFCASSQDGTGAEKLFFGSGTQLSVL.

The CDR3 here is CASSVAGTGPYEQYF. The DNA for the CDR3 is TGCGCCAGCAGCGTAGCGGGGACAGGACCCTACGAGCAGTACTTC. The chain joins TRBV5-1 to TRBJ2-7; D tentatively fits TRBD1 or TRBD2 (8 bases each). The CDR3 consists of 15 residues. Trimming took 4 bases from V and 2 from J, leaving 16 bases between them. Looked up from germline, CDR1 is SGHRS and CDR2 is YFSETQ.

This clone has only a few counts. The chain couples TRBV6-5 to TRBJ1-1; no clear D. The V end lost 2 bases, the J end lost 0 bases, and 7 bases lay between the germline ends. From germline, CDR1 is MNHEY and CDR2 SVGAGI. This CDR3 has 14 amino acids. CDR3 region: CASSYRDMNTEAFF. CDR3 in DNA: TGTGCCAGCAGTTACAGAGACATGAACACTGAAGCTTTCTTT.

This clone was detected only a few times. J is TRBJ1-1 and V is TRBV6-6, with D possibly matching TRBD1 (5 bases). Trimming removed 2 bases at V and 11 bases at J, with 12 bases between. This CDR3 has 12 residues. Germline-derived CDR1 and CDR2 are MNHNY and SVGAGI (reference sequence). CDR3 residues: CASSYPQGEAFF. CDR3 sequence (DNA): TGTGCCAGCAGTTACCCTCAGGGTGAGGCTTTCTTT.

The J gene is TRBJ2-5, the V gene TRBV29-1; 13 bases are shared with TRBD2. V shed 7 bases, J shed 5 bases, and the junction held 16 bases outside the gene matches. This CDR3 spans 17 amino acids. The germline gives CDR1 SQVTM, CDR2 ANQGSEA. The chain's CDR3 is CSAKWTSGRVGRETQYF. The CDR3 nucleotides are TGCAGCGCTAAATGGACTAGCGGGAGAGTCGGGCGGGAGACCCAGTACTTC. Full variable domain (remainder filled in from reference TRBV29-1 and TRBJ2-5): SAVISQKPSRDICQRGTSLTIQCQVDSQVTMMFWYRQQPGQSLTLIATANQGSEATYESGFVIDKFPISRPNLTFSTLTVSNMSPEDSSIYLCSAKWTSGRVGRETQYFGPGTRLLVL.

The DNA for the CDR3 is TGTGCCAGCAGTTTACGCGGGTTCACCTACGAGCAGTACTTC. This gives the protein CASSLRGFTYEQYF. The rearrangement uses TRBV27 and TRBJ2-7, with D maybe TRBD2 (5 bases). V lost 2 bases to trimming and J lost 2 bases, with 10 bases between them. The V gene's germline CDR1 is MNHEY and CDR2 SMNVEV (reference sequence). This CDR3 comprises 14 residues.

This clone was detected only a few times. V gene TRBV28 combines with J gene TRBJ1-1; D is undetermined. V shed 2 bases and J shed 13 bases, with 11 bases lying between them. Germline values: CDR1 MDHEN, CDR2 SYDVKM. This CDR3 has 11 amino acids. DNA of the CDR3: TGTGCCAGCAGTTTAGGAGCCGGAGGTTTCTTT. Residues: CASSLGAGGFF. Full variable domain (rest looked up from reference TRBV28 and TRBJ1-1): DVKVTQSSRYLVKRTGEKVFLECVQDMDHENMFWYRQDPGLGLRLIYFSYDVKMKEKGDIPEGYSVSREKKERFSLILESASTNQTSMYLCASSLGAGGFFGQGTRLTVV.

The chain has TRBV5-1 and TRBJ2-5; 7 nucleotides align to TRBD2. V shed 5 bases, J shed 5 bases, and the junction held 3 bases outside the gene matches. This CDR3 spans 12 amino acids. CDR1 SGHRS and CDR2 YFSETQ come from the germline V gene. The CDR3: CASRREGETQYF. The CDR3 DNA follows: TGCGCCAGCAGGAGGGAGGGTGAGACCCAGTACTTC.

The chain recombines TRBV6-1 with TRBJ2-6; no definite D call. The CDR3 is made up of 14 amino acids. Germline lookup yields CDR1 MNHNS and CDR2 SASEGT. V was cut by 3 bases and J by 4 bases, with 7 bases left in between. CDR3: CASSDRSGANVLTF. Written as DNA, the CDR3 is TGTGCCAGCAGTGACAGGTCCGGGGCCAACGTCCTGACTTTC.

This clone was recorded only once. The rearrangement links TRBV5-4 to TRBJ2-7, with D possibly TRBD1 on 5 matching bases. The CDR3 has 16 residues. The V gene's germline CDR1 is SGHNT and CDR2 YYREEE (reference sequence). V was trimmed by 0 bases and J by 6 bases, leaving 19 bases between them. As DNA, the CDR3 is TGTGCCAGCAGCTTGGCAGATTTTTGGGGAACAGGCGAGCAGTACTTC. Its translation: CASSLADFWGTGEQYF.

This clone was seen a few times. The chain recombines TRBV4-3 with TRBJ2-1; D is perhaps TRBD2 (6 bases). The CDR3 contains 12 residues. CDR1 and CDR2 (germline): LGHNA, YSLEER. Deletions cut 6 bases from V and 5 bases from J, with 8 bases between. In DNA, the CDR3 is TGCGCCAGCAGTGGCGGGGACAATGAGCAGTTCTTC. Translated: CASSGGDNEQFF.

There are a few counts of this clone. The gene calls are TRBV7-2 and TRBJ2-4, with D uncertain. With 5 bases removed from V and 5 bases from J, the gap between germline ends came to 16 bases. CDR1 SGHTA and CDR2 FQGNSA come from the germline V gene. This CDR3 spans 15 amino acids. The CDR3 DNA reads as TGTGCCAGCAGCGGGGAATGGGTAGCAGAAAACATTCAGTACTTC. Its protein is CASSGEWVAENIQYF.

The V gene is TRBV18, the J gene TRBJ1-2, with D maybe TRBD1 (6 bases). The germline V and J ends were trimmed by 5 bases and 2 bases, with 12 bases remaining between them. The CDR3 runs 14 residues. Looked up from germline, CDR1 is KGHSH and CDR2 is LQKENI. The CDR3 region is CASSTGQTNYGYTF. CDR3 DNA sequence: TGTGCCAGCTCAACCGGACAGACCAACTATGGCTACACCTTC.

This clone was observed a single time. This sequence joins TRBV6-5 and TRBJ2-5, with a possible D match to TRBD2 (5 bases). V lost 0 bases to trimming and J lost 3 bases, with 5 bases between them. CDR3 length equals 13 residues. Per the germline V gene, CDR1 is MNHEY and CDR2 is SVGAGI. CDR3 in amino acids: CASSYSREETQYF. DNA of the CDR3: TGTGCCAGCAGTTACTCGAGGGAAGAGACCCAGTACTTC.